This TCR beta chain was captured in a study of T cells in localized non-small cell lung cancer. V dropped 3 bases and J dropped 3; count of bases not matched to a gene: 8. The V gene's germline CDR1 is SGDLS and CDR2 YYNGEE. CDR3 length: 15 amino acids. Study-level findings and limits: Among the tissues sampled, uninvolved adjacent lung had the highest T cell clonality, above tumor. Increased T cell density in blood showed an association with longer overall survival. Adjacent lung held a median 57 of the top 100 tumor clones.

In regard to this clone: Its cognate antigen is unknown.

The repertoire was sequenced with immunoSEQ multiplex PCR; TCRdb's copy has only in-frame clones and lacks some. The sample lists 2,000 to 3,000 clones; about 26% were seen once. The clonotype originates from a male donor older than 55 with stage I lung adenocarcinoma. Source: lung tumor tissue, taken before any cancer treatment. The chain joins TRBV9 to TRBJ1-1; 7 nucleotides line up with TRBD1. In DNA, the CDR3 is TGTGCCAGCAGCGAACGACAGGGTAGTGACACTGAAGCTTTCTTT. Amino acids: CASSERQGSDTEAFF.